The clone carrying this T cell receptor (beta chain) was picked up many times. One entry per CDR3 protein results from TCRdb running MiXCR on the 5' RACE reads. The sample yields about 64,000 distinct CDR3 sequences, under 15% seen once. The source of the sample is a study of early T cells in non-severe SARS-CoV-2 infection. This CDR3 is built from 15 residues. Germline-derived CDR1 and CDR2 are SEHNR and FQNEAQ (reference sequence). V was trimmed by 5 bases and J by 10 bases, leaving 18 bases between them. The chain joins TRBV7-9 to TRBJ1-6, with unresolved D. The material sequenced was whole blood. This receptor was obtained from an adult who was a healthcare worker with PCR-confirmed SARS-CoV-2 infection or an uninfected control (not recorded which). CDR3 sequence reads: CASSLPLDSWSPLHF. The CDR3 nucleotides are TGTGCCAGCAGCCTCCCCCTGGATTCGTGGTCACCCCTCCACTTT.